This entry describes one T cell receptor (beta chain). Its antigen remains unidentified. The data belong to a study of CD8 T cell repertoires and HIV-1 epitope variants. Overall study: Each of Twenty-five Gag and Nef epitope peptides stimulated a separate culture. Controls were a CMV, EBV and flu pool, Ebola AY9, and no peptide. An approximately 9-day culture received IL-2, IL-7 and IL-15 on days 3 and 7. Study-wide results and caveats: The TAALDMSHF plasma variant had no responses, unlike KF9 (about 5 clonotypes) and HW9 (one).

CDR3 length equals 14 residues. Trimming left V 3 bases short and J 2 bases short, with 9 bases between. The germline CDR1 and CDR2 sequences are MDHEN and SYDVKM. Generated by immunoSEQ multiplex PCR, the TCRdb table keeps only in-frame clones and is missing some. The sample has approximately 2,600 clones, 73% seen once. The chain employs TRBV28 and TRBJ2-3, with TRBD1 as a possible D gene (5 bases). The sequencing input was cultured CD8+ T cells derived from PBMCs. The sequence was collected from a male donor with HIV. The CDR3 DNA is TGTGCCAGCAGTTTGATAGGGGACACAGATACGCAGTATTTT. This gives the protein CASSLIGDTDTQYF. Combining the CDR3 with reference TRBV28 and TRBJ2-3 gives the whole variable domain DVKVTQSSRYLVKRTGEKVFLECVQDMDHENMFWYRQDPGLGLRLIYFSYDVKMKEKGDIPEGYSVSREKKERFSLILESASTNQTSMYLCASSLIGDTDTQYFGPGTRLTVL.